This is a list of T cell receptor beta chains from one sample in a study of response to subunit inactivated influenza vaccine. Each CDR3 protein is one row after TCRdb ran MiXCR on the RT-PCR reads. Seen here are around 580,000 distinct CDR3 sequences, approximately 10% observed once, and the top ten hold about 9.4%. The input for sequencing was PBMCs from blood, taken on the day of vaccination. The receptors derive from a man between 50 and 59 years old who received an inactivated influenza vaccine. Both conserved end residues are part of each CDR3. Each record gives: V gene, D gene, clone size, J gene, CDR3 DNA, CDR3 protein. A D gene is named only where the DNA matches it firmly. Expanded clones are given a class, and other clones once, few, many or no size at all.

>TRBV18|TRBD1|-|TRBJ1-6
TGTGCCAGCTCTCTGAGTGCGCCAGGGGGGTCACCCCTCCACTTT
CASSLSAPGGSPLHF
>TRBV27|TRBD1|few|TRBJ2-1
TGTGCCAGCAGCCCCGGGACAGGGTTAGCCTACAATGAGCAGTTCTTC
CASSPGTGLAYNEQFF
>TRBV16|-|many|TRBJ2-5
TGTGCCAGCAGCCAATCTCGCTATAGCGGAGAGACCCAGTACTTC
CASSQSRYSGETQYF
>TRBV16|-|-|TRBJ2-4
TGTGCCAGCAGCCACCCGGGACTTACCAAAAACATTCAGTACTTC
CASSHPGLTKNIQYF
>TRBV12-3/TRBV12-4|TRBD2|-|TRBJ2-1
TGTGCCAGCAGTTTGGGCAGGGCACTAGCGGGAGGTGTGAATGAGCAGTTCTTC
CASSLGRALAGGVNEQFF
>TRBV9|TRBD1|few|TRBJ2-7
TGTGCCAGCAGCGTAGAAGGGACAGGGGCCTACGAGCAGTACTTC
CASSVEGTGAYEQYF
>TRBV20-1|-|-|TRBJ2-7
TGCAGTGCTAGCTCCAGCTCCTACGAGCAGTACTTC
CSASSSSYEQYF
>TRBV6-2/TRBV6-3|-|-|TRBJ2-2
TGTGCCAGCAGTTACGATTCCCCGGTGACCAACACCGGGGAGCTGTTTTTT
CASSYDSPVTNTGELFF
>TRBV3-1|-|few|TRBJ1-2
TGTGCCACCGCCAGCGGGGGGGGACTCTATGGCTACACCTTC
CATASGGGLYGYTF
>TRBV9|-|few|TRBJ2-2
TGTGCCAGCAGCAGGGTTGGGTCCGGGGAGCTGTTTTTT
CASSRVGSGELFF
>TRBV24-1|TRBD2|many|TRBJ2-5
TGTGCCACCAGTGATTTCCGGCTAGCGGCAGGGTTGAACCAAGAGACCCAGTACTTC
CATSDFRLAAGLNQETQYF
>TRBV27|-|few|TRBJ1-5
TGTGCCATTCTGGTAAAGCCTAGCAATCAGCCCCAGCATTTT
CAILVKPSNQPQHF
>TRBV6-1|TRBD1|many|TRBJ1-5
TGTGCCAGCAGTAAAGGGACAGGGGGTGGTAATCAGCCCCAGCATTTT
CASSKGTGGGNQPQHF
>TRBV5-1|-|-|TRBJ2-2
TGCGCCAGCAGCTCCTCTCCAAGAAGGGAGCGGTCCGGGGAGCTGTTTTTT
CASSSSPRRERSGELFF
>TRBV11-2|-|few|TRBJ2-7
TGTGCCAGCAGCCCACGGCTCGGCAGCGAGCAGTACTTC
CASSPRLGSEQYF
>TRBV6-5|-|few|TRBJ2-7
TGTGCCAGCAGTTACACCGGGTGGGGTATCGGAACCTACGAGCAGTACTTC
CASSYTGWGIGTYEQYF
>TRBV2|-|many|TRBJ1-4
TGTGCCAGCAGTGAGTGGATAATGTTGGAAAAACTGTTTTTT
CASSEWIMLEKLFF
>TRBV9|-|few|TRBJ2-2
TGTGCCAGCAGCGTAGTTCCAACCTCCATCACCGGGGAGCTGTTTTTT
CASSVVPTSITGELFF
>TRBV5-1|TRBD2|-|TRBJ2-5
TGCGCCAGCAGCAGGACTAGCGGGGGGGCGTTTGAGACCCAGTACTTC
CASSRTSGGAFETQYF
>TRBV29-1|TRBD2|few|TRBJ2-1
TGCAGCGTCTTCCAGAGCGGGGGATTTTACTTC
CSVFQSGGFYF
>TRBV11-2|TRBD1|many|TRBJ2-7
TGTGCCAGCAGCTTTGCAGGGGGCTACGAGCAGTACTTC
CASSFAGGYEQYF
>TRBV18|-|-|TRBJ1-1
TGTGCCAGCTCACCCCTCTCCACCGCGACAGGGAACACTGAAGCTTTCTTT
CASSPLSTATGNTEAFF
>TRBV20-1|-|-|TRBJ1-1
TGCAGTGCTCGTACAGGCCCACGACACACTGAAGCTTTCTTT
CSARTGPRHTEAFF
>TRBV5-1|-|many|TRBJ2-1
TGCGCCAGCAGCGTGACTAGGAACAATGAGCAGTTCTTC
CASSVTRNNEQFF
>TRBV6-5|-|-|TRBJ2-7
TGTGCCAGCAGTTACGGCAGGGAGTACGAGCAGTACTTC
CASSYGREYEQYF
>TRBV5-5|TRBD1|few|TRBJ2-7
TGTGCCAGCAGCCGATATGGACAGGGGTACGAGCAGTACTTC
CASSRYGQGYEQYF
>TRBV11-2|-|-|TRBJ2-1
TGTGCCAGCAGAAGTCGGGGTGAGCAGTTCTTC
CASRSRGEQFF
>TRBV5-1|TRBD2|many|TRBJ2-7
TGCGCCAGCAGCTTGATTAGCGGGAGGGCCGGGTACGAGCAGTACTTC
CASSLISGRAGYEQYF
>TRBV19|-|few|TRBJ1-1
TGTGCCAGTCAGGGGAACTACACTGAAGCTTTCTTT
CASQGNYTEAFF
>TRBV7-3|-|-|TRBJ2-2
TGTGCCAGCAGCTTTACCCAGAACACCGGGGAGCTGTTTTTT
CASSFTQNTGELFF
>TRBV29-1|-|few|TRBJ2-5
TGCAGCGTTGAAGCTTTCCGGGGGCGGTCGGAGACCCAGTACTTC
CSVEAFRGRSETQYF
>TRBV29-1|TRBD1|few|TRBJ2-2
TGCAGCGTTATGACAGGGTACACCGGGGAGCTGTTTTTT
CSVMTGYTGELFF
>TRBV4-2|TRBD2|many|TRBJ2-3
TGTGCCAGCAGCCAAGATGACCTGACTAGCGGGGGGGCGTGGGATACGCAGTATTTT
CASSQDDLTSGGAWDTQYF